This T cell receptor beta chain was retrieved from a study of T-cell reconstitution after alpha-beta-depleted transplantation in children (TCRdb year 2016). A note on the overall study: Using TCR repertoire profiling, the study followed T-cell immune reconstitution in a quantitative way in children after TCRalphabeta/CD19-depleted allogeneic hematopoietic cell transplantation.

CDR1 is given as SQVTM and CDR2 as ANQGSEA, both from the germline V gene. CDR3 length: 11 amino acids, cysteine to phenylalanine. CDR3 DNA is the only sequence kept; it has 33 bases, read in frame from the first base. Cut back by 4 bases and 2 bases, the V and J ends lie 6 bases apart. The library was prepared using PCR. Sequenced using an Illumina HiSeq 2500. TCR library preparation used molecular barcoding, with unique molecular identifiers applied to normalize quantification of the TCRbeta repertoire. The public reads were quality trimmed at Q25 with fastp and then assembled into clones with MiXCR by TCRdb, keeping productive beta chains. Each CDR3 protein appears once, grouped with its most common genes and DNA. The sample table lists roughly 350,000 distinct CDR3 sequences, over 9% of them with a count of one. The ten most abundant clones make up 2% to 2.5% of the sample. Comments on this clonotype: Its antigen is currently not known. Base qualities are missing; no much larger clone stands one base away.

The V gene is TRBV29-1 and the J gene is TRBJ2-7, with no confidently assigned D gene. The source material was PBMCs from the stem cell graft donor, sampled from the stem cell graft. The receptor comes from a human donor who donated a stem cell graft to a child with acute lymphoblastic leukemia. The DNA is TGCAGCGTTGCCGGAGCCTACGAGCAGTACTTC. Its product reads: CSVAGAYEQYF.